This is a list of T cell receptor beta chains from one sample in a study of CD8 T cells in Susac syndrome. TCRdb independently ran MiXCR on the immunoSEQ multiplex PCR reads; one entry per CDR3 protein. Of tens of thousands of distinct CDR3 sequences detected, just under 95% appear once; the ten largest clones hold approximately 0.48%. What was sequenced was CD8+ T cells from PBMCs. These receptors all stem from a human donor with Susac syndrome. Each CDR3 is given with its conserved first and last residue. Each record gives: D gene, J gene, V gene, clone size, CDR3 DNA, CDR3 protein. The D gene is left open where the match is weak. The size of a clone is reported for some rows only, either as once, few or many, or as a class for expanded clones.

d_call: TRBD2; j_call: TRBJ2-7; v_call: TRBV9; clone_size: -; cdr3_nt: TGTGCCAGCAGCCCGGGGAGGCGGGGGTACGAGCAGTACTTC; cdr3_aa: CASSPGRRGYEQYF
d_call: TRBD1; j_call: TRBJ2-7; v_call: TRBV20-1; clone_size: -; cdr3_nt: TGCAGTGCTAGAGACTGGGACAGTAGCTCCTACGAGCAGTACTTC; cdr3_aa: CSARDWDSSSYEQYF
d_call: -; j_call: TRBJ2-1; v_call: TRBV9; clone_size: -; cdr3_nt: TGTGCCAGCAGCGTAGTTTCACCGGGCCCCTACAATGAGCAGTTCTTC; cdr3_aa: CASSVVSPGPYNEQFF
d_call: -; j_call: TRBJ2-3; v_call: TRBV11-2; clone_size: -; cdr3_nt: TGTGCCAGCAGCTTAGATGGCCCCGTTGGCCATTTT; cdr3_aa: CASSLDGPVGHF
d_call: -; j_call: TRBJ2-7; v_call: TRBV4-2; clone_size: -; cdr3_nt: TGTGCCAGCAGCCTTGACCCTGGGGCTAGTTTCCCCTACGAGCAGTACTTC; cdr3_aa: CASSLDPGASFPYEQYF
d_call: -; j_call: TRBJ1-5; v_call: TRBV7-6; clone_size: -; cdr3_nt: TGTGCCAGCAGCTTAGACGCCAGGAGGAATCAGCCCCAGCATTTT; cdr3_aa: CASSLDARRNQPQHF
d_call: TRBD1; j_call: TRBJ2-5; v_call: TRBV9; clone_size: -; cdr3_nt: TGTGCCAGCAGCGTAGGGGTGACAGGGCAAGAGACCCAGTACTTC; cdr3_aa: CASSVGVTGQETQYF
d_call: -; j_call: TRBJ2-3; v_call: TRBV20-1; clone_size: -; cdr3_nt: TGCAGTGCTAAGGGGGGCACAGATACGCAGTATTTT; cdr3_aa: CSAKGGTDTQYF
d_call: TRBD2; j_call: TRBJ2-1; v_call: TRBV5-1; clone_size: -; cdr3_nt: TGCGCCAGCAGTGGGGGGACTAGCGGACAGGATGAGCAGTTCTTC; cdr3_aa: CASSGGTSGQDEQFF
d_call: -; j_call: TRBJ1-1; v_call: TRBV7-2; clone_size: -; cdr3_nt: TGTGCCAGCAGCTTAGCGCGGTGGACTGAAGCTTTCTTT; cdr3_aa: CASSLARWTEAFF
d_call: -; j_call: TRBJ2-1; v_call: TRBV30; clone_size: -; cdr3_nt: TGTGCCTGGAGTGGGACTACCCCCTACAATGAGCAGTTCTTC; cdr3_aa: CAWSGTTPYNEQFF
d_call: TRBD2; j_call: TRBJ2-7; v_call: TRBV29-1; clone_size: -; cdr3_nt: TGCAGCGTTCTCGAGGGACTAGCGGGAGTTTACGAGCAGTACTTC; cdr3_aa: CSVLEGLAGVYEQYF
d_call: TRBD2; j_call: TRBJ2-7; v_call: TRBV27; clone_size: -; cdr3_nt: TGTGCCAGCAGTTCCCGACTAGCGGGAGGCTTCTACGAGCAGTACTTC; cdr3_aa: CASSSRLAGGFYEQYF
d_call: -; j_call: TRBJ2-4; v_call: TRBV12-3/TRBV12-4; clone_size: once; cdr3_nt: TGTGCCAGCAGCCTACAGGGATCGGAAAACATTCAGTACTTC; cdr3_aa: CASSLQGSENIQYF
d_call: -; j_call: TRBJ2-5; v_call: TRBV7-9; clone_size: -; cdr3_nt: TGTGCCAGCAGCTTAGTGTCACTCGAGACCCAGTACTTC; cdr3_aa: CASSLVSLETQYF
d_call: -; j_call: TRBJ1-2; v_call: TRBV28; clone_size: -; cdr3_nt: TGTGCCAGCAGTATAGTCATACAGGGCTCTGGCTACACCTTC; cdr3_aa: CASSIVIQGSGYTF
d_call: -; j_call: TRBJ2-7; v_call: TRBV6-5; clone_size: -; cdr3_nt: TGTGCCAGCAGGCGGGGACTGACCCCCTACGAGCAGTACTTC; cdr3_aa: CASRRGLTPYEQYF
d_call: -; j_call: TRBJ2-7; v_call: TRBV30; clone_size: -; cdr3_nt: TGTGCCTGGAGTGTAGGGCAGGGATCCTACGAGCAGTACTTC; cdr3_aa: CAWSVGQGSYEQYF
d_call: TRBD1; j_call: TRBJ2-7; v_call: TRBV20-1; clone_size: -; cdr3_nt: TGCAGTGCCGGACAGGGGGCGCAGCCCTCCTACGAGCAGTACTTC; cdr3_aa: CSAGQGAQPSYEQYF
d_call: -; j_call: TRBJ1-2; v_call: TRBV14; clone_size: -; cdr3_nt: TGTGCCAGCAGCCAAGATGGAGGCAGGGTTAAAAACTATGGCTACACCTTC; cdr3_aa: CASSQDGGRVKNYGYTF
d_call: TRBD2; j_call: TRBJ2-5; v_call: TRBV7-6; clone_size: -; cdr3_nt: TGTGCCAGCAGCCAGGGACTAGCGGGAGCAAGGGGGCAAGAGACCCAGTACTTC; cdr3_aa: CASSQGLAGARGQETQYF
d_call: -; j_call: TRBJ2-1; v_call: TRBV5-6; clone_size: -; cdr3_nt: TGTGCCAGCAGCTTGGGTCGTTGGGGGAATGAGCAGTTCTTC; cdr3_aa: CASSLGRWGNEQFF
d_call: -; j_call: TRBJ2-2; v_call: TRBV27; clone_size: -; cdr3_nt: TGTGCCAGCAGCGCCGGAAGCGGGGAGCTGTTTTTT; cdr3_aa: CASSAGSGELFF
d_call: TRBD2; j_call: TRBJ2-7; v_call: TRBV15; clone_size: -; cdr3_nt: TGTGCCACCAGCAGAGCTAGCGGGGCCTCCTACGAGCAGTACTTC; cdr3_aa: CATSRASGASYEQYF
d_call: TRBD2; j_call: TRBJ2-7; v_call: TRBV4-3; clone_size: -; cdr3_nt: TGCGCCAGCAGCCCCGGGATCGGCGGGAGTGGCGAGCAGTACTTC; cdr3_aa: CASSPGIGGSGEQYF
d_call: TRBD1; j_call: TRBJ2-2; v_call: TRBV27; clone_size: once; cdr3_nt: TGTGCCAGCAGTTTATCAGTGGGACAGGGGACCACCGGGGAGCTGTTTTTT; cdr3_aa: CASSLSVGQGTTGELFF
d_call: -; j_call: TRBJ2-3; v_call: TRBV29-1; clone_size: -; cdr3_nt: TGCAGCGAGAGAGGCAGCTTTGGGACAGATACGCAGTATTTT; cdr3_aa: CSERGSFGTDTQYF
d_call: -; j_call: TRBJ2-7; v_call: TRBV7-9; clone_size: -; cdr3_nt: TGTGCCAGCAGCTTCCTCAGGCACGAGCAGTACTTC; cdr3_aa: CASSFLRHEQYF
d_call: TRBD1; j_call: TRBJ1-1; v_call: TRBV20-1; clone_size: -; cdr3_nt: TGCAGTGCCGTGGACAGGACGAACACTGAAGCTTTCTTT; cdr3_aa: CSAVDRTNTEAFF
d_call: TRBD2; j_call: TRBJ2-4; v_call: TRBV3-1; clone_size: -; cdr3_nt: TGTGCCAGCAGCCCCCCACTAGCGGGAGCCAAAAACATTCAGTACTTC; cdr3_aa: CASSPPLAGAKNIQYF
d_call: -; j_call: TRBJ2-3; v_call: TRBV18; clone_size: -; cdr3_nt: TGTGCCAGCTCACCAGTCCAGACTACAGATACGCAGTATTTT; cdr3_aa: CASSPVQTTDTQYF
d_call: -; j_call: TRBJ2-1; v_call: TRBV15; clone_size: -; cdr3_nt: TGTGCCACCAGCAGAGAGAGCAGCGCTTACAATGAGCAGTTCTTC; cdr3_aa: CATSRESSAYNEQFF
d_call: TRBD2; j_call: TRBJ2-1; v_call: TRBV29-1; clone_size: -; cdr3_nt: TGCAGCGGGGCAGGGAGTCGCGGGAGGGCCAATGAGCAGTTCTTC; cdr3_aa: CSGAGSRGRANEQFF
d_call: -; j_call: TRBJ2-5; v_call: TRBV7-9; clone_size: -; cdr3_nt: TGTGCCAGCAGCTTAGCAATTACGGCCCAAGAGACCCAGTACTTC; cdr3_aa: CASSLAITAQETQYF
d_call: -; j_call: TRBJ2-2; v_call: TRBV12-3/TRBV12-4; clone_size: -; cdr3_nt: TGTGCCAGCAGTTTGACAGGAGACACCGGGGAGCTGTTTTTT; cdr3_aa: CASSLTGDTGELFF
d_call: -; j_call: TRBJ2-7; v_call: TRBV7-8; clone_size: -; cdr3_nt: TGTGCCAGCAGCCGACCCGACGGGGGGCTTGGCCACGAGCAGTACTTC; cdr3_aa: CASSRPDGGLGHEQYF
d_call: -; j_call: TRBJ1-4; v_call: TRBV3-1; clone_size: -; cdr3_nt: TGTGCCAGCAGCCACGGGAGAAAGGGCCAGAATGAAAAACTGTTTTTT; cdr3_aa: CASSHGRKGQNEKLFF
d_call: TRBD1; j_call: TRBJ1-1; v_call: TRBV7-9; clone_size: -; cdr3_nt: TGTGCCAGCAGCGCCCTACAGGGGGCGGTCACTGAAGCTTTCTTT; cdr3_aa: CASSALQGAVTEAFF
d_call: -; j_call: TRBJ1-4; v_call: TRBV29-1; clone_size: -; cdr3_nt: TGCAGCGTTTGCTGGGGACTGGATGAAAAACTGTTTTTT; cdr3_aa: CSVCWGLDEKLFF